This T cell receptor beta chain was captured in a study of cytomegalovirus exposure and HLA in healthy donors. CDR3 size: 17 residues. V was clipped by 6 bases and J by 5 bases, with 21 bases between them. Germline lookup yields CDR1 SGHNT and CDR2 YYREEE (reference sequence). Primers for the PCR totalled 60 Vbeta and 13 Jbeta. Only in-frame clones appear in the TCRdb table, and some are missing; sequencing was by immunoSEQ multiplex PCR. The top ten hold approximately 1.5% of the sample, which has roughly 180,000 clones, 70% to 85% seen once. This chain links TRBV5-4 with TRBJ1-6; TRBD1 might be the D (5 bases). Material for sequencing was PBMCs. This receptor was obtained from a man aged 18 to 29 in good health and CMV-seronegative. This CDR3 is CASNTIGEGLDNSPLHF. CDR3 nucleotide sequence: TGTGCCAGCAATACCATCGGGGAGGGGTTGGATAATTCACCCCTCCACTTT. Based on the CDR3 plus reference TRBV5-4 and TRBJ1-6, the full variable domain is ETGVTQSPTHLIKTRGQQVTLRCSSQSGHNTVSWYQQALGQGPQFIFQYYREEENGRGNFPPRFSGLQFPNYSSELNVNALELDDSALYLCASNTIGEGLDNSPLHFGNGTRLTVT.